This entry describes one T cell receptor (beta chain). The antigen is undetermined. The CDR3 is made up of 15 amino acids. Germline loops: CDR1 SGHNT, CDR2 YYREEE (reference sequence). V lost 4 bases and J 1 base, leaving 11 bases between the germline ends. This entry belongs to a study of cytomegalovirus exposure and HLA in healthy donors. The PCR ran on 60 Vbeta and 13 Jbeta primers. Repertoires were generated with immunoSEQ multiplex PCR, while TCRdb's copy carries only in-frame clones and drops some. Recorded for this sample: around 75,000 clones. Study outcomes and limitations: In an earlier analysis, most TCR beta V segments were productive about 87% or about 30% of the time.

The V and J genes are TRBV5-4 and TRBJ2-2; the D gene is possibly TRBD1 (6 bases). Sequences were obtained from PBMCs. This TCR was sampled from a boy between 10 and 17 years old in good health and CMV-seronegative. CDR3 DNA: TGTGCCAGCAGCAAGGGACACCAGAACACCGGGGAGCTGTTTTTT. It codes for CASSKGHQNTGELFF.